This T cell receptor (beta chain) was sequenced for a study of blood T cell repertoires in COVID-19. Study overall: Both acute and convalescent COVID-19 samples were obtained from the United States, Italy and Spain.

V was cut by 5 bases and J by 9 bases, with 16 bases left in between. Germline lookup yields CDR1 LNHDA and CDR2 SQIVND (reference sequence). The CDR3 has 13 residues. How the authors handled the data: Nucleated cell number was recorded as an estimate derived from reference gene primer amplification. Here immunoSEQ multiplex PCR was the method, and the copy in TCRdb shows in-frame clones only, minus some. The V and J calls and clone size were taken over from that table, and D and trimming were inferred from the DNA. The table includes 130,000 to 150,000 clones, roughly nine tenths detected once. Source material: peripheral blood. This chain uses TRBV19 with TRBJ1-2; perhaps TRBD1 as D (5 bases). This clonotype originated in a human donor in a cohort sampled during active COVID-19. CDR3 coding DNA: TGTGCCAGTAGTCCCGGTAGGGGAACGAGCTACACCTTC. Translated: CASSPGRGTSYTF.